Each of the 23 T cell receptor beta chains below was sequenced from the same sample in a study of immune cell composition in non-small cell lung cancer. Libraries were prepared by immunoSEQ multiplex PCR; TCRdb keeps only in-frame clonotypes and omits some of them. The data contain approximately 9,800 clones, 65% to 70% of them singletons. Input material: lung tumor tissue. These receptors were taken from a human donor with non-small cell lung cancer.

In this sample, this clone turned up once. V gene TRBV5-1 combines with J gene TRBJ1-2; the match to TRBD1 covers 8 bases. The CDR3 has 13 residues. V dropped 4 bases and J dropped 8; count of bases not matched to a gene: 7. Per the germline V gene, CDR1 is SGHRS and CDR2 is YFSETQ. The CDR3 spells CASSAGQGGGYTF. The CDR3 DNA sequence: TGCGCCAGCAGCGCCGGACAGGGCGGAGGCTACACCTTC.

This clone was seen only once. The chain employs TRBV14 and TRBJ2-5; 7 bases align to TRBD1. Germline CDR1 is SGHDN and CDR2 is FVKESK. Unmatched junction bases numbered 11, after V lost 4 bases and J lost 0 bases. This CDR3 comprises 17 residues. CDR3 residues: CASSPRQGFVDQETQYF. In nucleotides, the CDR3 is TGTGCCAGCAGCCCCCGACAGGGTTTTGTTGACCAAGAGACCCAGTACTTC. Complete variable domain (other parts from reference TRBV14 and TRBJ2-5): EAGVTQFPSHSVIEKGQTVTLRCDPISGHDNLYWYRRVMGKEIKFLLHFVKESKQDESGMPNNRFLAERTGGTYSTLKVQPAELEDSGVYFCASSPRQGFVDQETQYFGPGTRLLVL.

This clone rates as medium-sized. The DNA for the CDR3 is TGTGCCAGCAGCAGCCGGGGGGGGGCACGGGAGACCCAGTACTTC. This sequence encodes CASSSRGGARETQYF. V is TRBV5-6 and J is TRBJ2-5; 8 nucleotides align to TRBD2. The germline V gene has CDR1 SGHDT and CDR2 YYEEEE. This CDR3 is built from 15 residues. With 4 bases clipped from V and 5 bases from J, the junction kept 10 bases outside the gene matches.

This sequence joins TRBV4-3 and TRBJ2-2; a possible D gene is TRBD1 (7 bases). This CDR3 is 15 amino acids long. Deletions cut 4 bases from V and 5 bases from J, with 14 bases between. Germline V CDR1 and CDR2: LGHNA, YSLEER. The CDR3 spells CASSRGDSRTGELFF. In nucleotides, the CDR3 is TGCGCCAGCAGCCGCGGGGACAGCCGGACCGGGGAGCTGTTTTTT.

The gene calls are TRBV30 and TRBJ1-6; D gene unclear. Per the germline V gene, CDR1 is GTSNPN and CDR2 is SVGIG (reference sequence). The V and J ends lost 0 bases and 9 bases respectively, with 9 bases between them. The CDR3 runs to 13 residues. The CDR3 protein is CAWSVERPSPLHF. The CDR3 DNA reads as TGTGCCTGGAGTGTGGAGAGACCTTCACCCCTCCACTTT.

This clone was seen only once. The chain recombines TRBV6-6 with TRBJ2-7; TRBD1 matches 7 bases. CDR3 length equals 12 residues. After removal of 4 bases from V and 5 bases from J, the junction contained 2 bases not matched to a gene. CDR1 MNHNY and CDR2 SVGAGI come from the germline V gene (reference sequence). CDR3 DNA: TGTGCCAGCAGTTTACAGGGGAACGAGCAGTACTTC. This sequence encodes CASSLQGNEQYF.

The V call is TRBV6-6, the J call TRBJ1-4; 12 bases match TRBD1. The V segment lost 6 bases and the J segment 7 bases; nucleotides outside the gene matches: 6. Germline CDR1 and CDR2: MNHNY and SVGAGI (reference sequence). This CDR3 has 15 residues. This CDR3 reads CASSRGTGGSEKLFF. CDR3 DNA sequence: TGTGCCAGCAGCCGCGGGACAGGGGGCAGTGAAAAACTGTTTTTT.

The chain uses TRBV7-9 and TRBJ2-7; D is possibly TRBD1 (5 bases). The CDR3 length is 14 residues. Trimming shortened V by 6 bases and J by 1 base, and 13 bases separated the two germline ends. The germline V gene has CDR1 SEHNR and CDR2 FQNEAQ (reference sequence). The CDR3 region is CASRGPGLSYEQYF. The DNA for the CDR3 is TGTGCCAGCAGGGGCCCAGGGTTATCCTACGAGCAGTACTTC.

This clone was observed a few times. Germline is not matched at one junction end, which may reflect a read error. This chain connects TRBV6-5 to TRBJ1-2; D remains unclear. The CDR3 totals 14 residues. Germline loops: CDR1 MNHEY, CDR2 SVGAGI. The CDR3 sequence is CASSKDISHSKYNF. DNA of the CDR3: TGTGCCAGCAGCAAAGACATATCGCACTCTAAATACAACTTC.

This clone was observed a handful of times. The CDR3 bases are TGTGCCAGCTTAATTTCACCTGGAACGGTAAAGACCCAGTACTTC. It translates to CASLISPGTVKTQYF. The chain links TRBV2 to TRBJ2-5; D call uncertain. Germline V gene lookup returns CDR1 SNHLY and CDR2 FYNNEI. CDR3 length: 15 residues. Trimming removed 8 bases from V and 6 bases from J, with 22 bases in between.

The chain employs TRBV18 and TRBJ2-5, with a weak D call TRBD2 (7 bases). Per germline, CDR1 KGHSH and CDR2 LQKENI. The CDR3 sequence is 19 residues long. Between the trimmed V and J ends, which lost 1 base and 5 bases, there was a span of 26 bases. The CDR3 coding sequence is TGTGCCAGCTCACCACTTCCGCCCGCGGGGGCTGGATGGGTGGAGACCCAGTACTTC. Amino acids: CASSPLPPAGAGWVETQYF.

Only a few counts were recorded for this clone. The rearrangement joins TRBV9 to TRBJ2-3, with D possibly matching TRBD1 (6 bases). CDR1 and CDR2 (germline): SGDLS, YYNGEE. The CDR3 totals 15 residues. V lost 5 bases and J lost 3, with 16 bases in between. The CDR3 nucleotides read TGTGCCAGCAGAAAAGACCTAGGGGGTACAGATACGCAGTATTTT. Protein product: CASRKDLGGTDTQYF.

The chain combines TRBV2 with TRBJ2-1; D tentatively reads TRBD1 or TRBD2 (5 bases each). Germline V gene lookup returns CDR1 SNHLY and CDR2 FYNNEI. V was shortened by 6 bases and J by 6 bases, with 15 bases between the two germline ends. There are 14 residues in the CDR3. CDR3 bases: TGTGCCAGCAGGAGGGACCAGTCTAGCAATGAGCAGTTCTTC. Its protein product is CASRRDQSSNEQFF.

This clone was observed a single time. The chain uses TRBV6-5 and TRBJ2-3; D is perhaps TRBD2 (5 bases). The CDR3 length is 15 residues. Deletions cut 0 bases from V and 4 bases from J, with 11 bases between. CDR1 and CDR2 (germline): MNHEY, SVGAGI. CDR3 protein: CASSYSYGVPDTQYF. CDR3 bases: TGTGCCAGCAGTTACTCCTACGGGGTCCCAGATACGCAGTATTTT.

This chain joins TRBV10-2 and TRBJ1-4; D is possibly TRBD1 (5 bases). CDR3 size: 16 residues. The V end lost 3 bases, the J end lost 1 base, and 12 bases lay between the germline ends. Germline lookup yields CDR1 WSHSY and CDR2 SAAADI. The CDR3 loop is CASSDPATGTNEKLFF. CDR3 sequence (DNA): TGCGCCAGCAGTGACCCTGCAACAGGAACTAATGAAAAACTGTTTTTT.

This clone appeared a few times. The rearrangement uses TRBV7-2 and TRBJ1-2; D is perhaps TRBD1 (6 bases). The length of the CDR3 is 15 residues. Germline CDR1 SGHTA, CDR2 FQGNSA. V was trimmed by 1 base and J by 5 bases, leaving 14 bases between them. The CDR3 bases are TGTGCCAGCAGCTTAGTGCCAGGGGTTATTTATGGCTACACCTTC. Its protein product is CASSLVPGVIYGYTF.

The V and J genes are TRBV5-8 and TRBJ2-7; D might be TRBD1 (6 bases). CDR1 and CDR2 from the germline V gene are SGHTS and YDEGEE. Trimming took off 4 bases at V and 3 bases at J, with 11 bases between the two ends. CDR3 length: 13 residues. CDR3 bases: TGTGCCAGCAGCCCGACAGGTTTCTACGAGCAGTACTTC. Its protein product is CASSPTGFYEQYF.

The sample holds a few counts of this clone. CDR3 protein: CASSPGGQNQPQHF. CDR3 coding DNA: TGTGCCAGCAGCCCAGGTGGGCAGAATCAGCCCCAGCATTTT. V is TRBV11-1 and J is TRBJ1-5; unclear D gene. The germline gives CDR1 SGHAT, CDR2 FQDESV (reference sequence). Trimming cost V 5 bases and J 4 bases, with 12 bases left between them. CDR3 size: 14 residues.

The V and J genes are TRBV4-1 and TRBJ2-2; D might be TRBD1 (6 bases). This CDR3 has 19 residues. In germline, CDR1 is MGHRA, CDR2 YSYEKL. V lost 5 bases and J 1 base, leaving 23 bases between the germline ends. CDR3 loop: CASSTTILPGQLNTGELFF. Written as DNA, the CDR3 is TGCGCCAGCAGCACTACAATTTTACCGGGACAACTGAACACCGGGGAGCTGTTTTTT.

The rearrangement links TRBV11-2 to TRBJ2-7; D is unresolved. Germline V gene data show CDR1 as SGHAT and CDR2 as FQNNGV. The CDR3 totals 14 residues. Trimming took 3 bases from V and 3 from J, leaving 12 bases between them. The CDR3 loop reads CASSLDTGSYEQYF. The CDR3 DNA is TGTGCCAGCAGCTTGGATACGGGTAGCTACGAGCAGTACTTC.

This clone was detected only a few times. This chain joins TRBV7-2 and TRBJ2-5; 9 bases are a match to TRBD2. The CDR3 is made up of 18 amino acids. From germline, CDR1 is SGHTA and CDR2 FQGNSA. Trimming cost V 3 bases and J 5 bases; bases outside gene matches: 16. As DNA, the CDR3 is TGTGCCAGCAGCTTCCCCCCCCCTTATGCGGGGGGGCCGGAGACCCAGTACTTC. It yields the protein CASSFPPPYAGGPETQYF.

The CDR3 DNA follows: TGTGCCATCAGCTCTAGCCAGGGAAGCTTTGAGTCACCCCTCCACTTT. This gives the protein CAISSSQGSFESPLHF. This chain joins TRBV10-3 and TRBJ1-6; maybe TRBD1 (5 bases). Trimming cost V 6 bases and J 10 bases, with 22 bases left between them. From germline, CDR1 is ENHRY and CDR2 SYGVKD. This CDR3 is built from 16 residues.

The rearrangement joins TRBV6-1 to TRBJ1-5; a weak D match, TRBD1 (6 bases). From germline, CDR1 is MNHNS and CDR2 SASEGT. Trimming shortened V by 3 bases and J by 2 bases, and 11 bases separated the two germline ends. CDR3 size: 15 residues. CDR3 nucleotide sequence: TGTGCCAGCAGTGAGGGGGCGCGGGGCAATCAGCCCCAGCATTTT. Protein product: CASSEGARGNQPQHF.